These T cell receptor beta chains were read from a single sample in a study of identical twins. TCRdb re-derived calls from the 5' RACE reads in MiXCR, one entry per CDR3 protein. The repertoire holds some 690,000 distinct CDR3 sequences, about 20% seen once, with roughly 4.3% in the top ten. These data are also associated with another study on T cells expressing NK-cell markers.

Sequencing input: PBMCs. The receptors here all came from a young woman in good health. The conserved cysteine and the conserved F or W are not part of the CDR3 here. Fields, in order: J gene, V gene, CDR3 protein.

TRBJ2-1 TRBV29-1 SVVDNSREQF
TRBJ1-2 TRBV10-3 AISDGQRGGYT
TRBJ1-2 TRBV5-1 ASSLSGTLLYGYT
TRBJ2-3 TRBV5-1 ASKTSGRDTQY
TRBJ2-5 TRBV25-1 ASSDLRETQY
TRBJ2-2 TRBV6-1 ASRQGSQSGELF
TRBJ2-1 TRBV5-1 ASSPLWGSGSSNEQF
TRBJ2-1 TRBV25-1 ASEGTQRI
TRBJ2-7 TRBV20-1 SARDTGGFYPYEQY
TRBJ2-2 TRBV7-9 ASSLPPGTGELF
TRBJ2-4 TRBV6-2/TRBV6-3 ASRPTLAKNIQY
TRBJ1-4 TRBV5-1 ASSQGHSLATNEKLF
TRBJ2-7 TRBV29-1 SVATPAVAYEQY
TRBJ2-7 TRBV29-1 SVVSGRAPYEQY
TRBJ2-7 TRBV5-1 ASSAQRTYEQY
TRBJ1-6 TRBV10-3 AGSRTGQSSYNSPLH
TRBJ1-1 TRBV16 ASSEWDRGKTEAF
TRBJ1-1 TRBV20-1 SARRVNTEAF
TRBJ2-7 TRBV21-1 ARRKHEQY
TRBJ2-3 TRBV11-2 ASSLVLGTSGSSDTQY
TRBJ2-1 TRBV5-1 ASSLDLAGINEQF
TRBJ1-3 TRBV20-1 SAIPPGNTIY
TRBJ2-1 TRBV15 ATSRATSGSEGEQF
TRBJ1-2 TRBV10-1 ASSDLPGPEGYT
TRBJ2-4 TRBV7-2 ASSLGDREAIQY
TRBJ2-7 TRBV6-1 ASSEFIIQGSRGY
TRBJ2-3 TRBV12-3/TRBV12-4 ASTRAGVTDTQY
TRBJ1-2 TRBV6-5 ASSQGLNGYT
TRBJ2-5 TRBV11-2 ASSTTSGEVETQY
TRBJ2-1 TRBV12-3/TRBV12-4 ASTSGYSYNEQF
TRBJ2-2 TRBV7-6 ASSPQSGGNTGELF
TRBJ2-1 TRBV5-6 ASSSVAGDTYNEQF
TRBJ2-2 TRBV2 ASGQTGSNTGELF
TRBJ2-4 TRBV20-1 SARGGTENIQY
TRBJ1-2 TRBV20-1 SARHTGASNYGYT
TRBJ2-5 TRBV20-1 SAGRRETQY
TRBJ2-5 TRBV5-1 ASTPLAGGQETQY
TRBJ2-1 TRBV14 AISPLYHNEQF
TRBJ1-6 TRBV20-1 SARDLRQGGRDSPLH
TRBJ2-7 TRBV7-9 ASSTPLLAVSSYEQY
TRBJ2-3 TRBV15 ATRLRLGSTDTQY
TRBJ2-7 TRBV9 ASSVAGGDYEQY
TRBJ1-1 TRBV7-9 ASSQTGKVTEAF
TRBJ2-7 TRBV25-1 ASSDARGSAYEQY
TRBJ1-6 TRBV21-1 ASSNPVFLH
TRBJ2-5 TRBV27 ASSLPGGETQY
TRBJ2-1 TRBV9 ASSGSGLAALGEQF
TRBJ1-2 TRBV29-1 SATPHRDGYT
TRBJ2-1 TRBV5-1 ASSLEGTINEQF
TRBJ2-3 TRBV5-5 ASSPAPRTGTDTQY
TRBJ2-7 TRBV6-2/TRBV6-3 ASSYLRGGNHEQY
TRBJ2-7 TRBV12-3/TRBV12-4 ASSLSAPNDYEQY
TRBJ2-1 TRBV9 ASSEPVAGEQF